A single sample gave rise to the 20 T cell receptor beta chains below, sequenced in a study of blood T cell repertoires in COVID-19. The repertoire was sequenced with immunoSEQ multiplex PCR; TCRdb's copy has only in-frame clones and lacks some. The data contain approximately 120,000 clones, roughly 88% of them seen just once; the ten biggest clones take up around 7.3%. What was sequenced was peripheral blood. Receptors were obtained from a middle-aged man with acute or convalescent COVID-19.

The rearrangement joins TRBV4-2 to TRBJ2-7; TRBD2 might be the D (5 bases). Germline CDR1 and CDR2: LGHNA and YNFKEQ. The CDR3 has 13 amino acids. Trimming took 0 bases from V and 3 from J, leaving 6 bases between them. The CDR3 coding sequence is TGTGCCAGCAGCCAAGAGGGGAGCTACGAGCAGTACTTC. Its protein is CASSQEGSYEQYF.

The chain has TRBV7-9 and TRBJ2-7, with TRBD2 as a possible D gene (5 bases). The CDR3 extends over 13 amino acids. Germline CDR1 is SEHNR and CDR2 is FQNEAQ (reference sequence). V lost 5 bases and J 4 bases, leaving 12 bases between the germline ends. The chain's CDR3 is CASSPPRGYEQYF. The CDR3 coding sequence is TGTGCCAGCAGCCCCCCCAGAGGGTACGAGCAGTACTTC.

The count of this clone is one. This CDR3 reads CASSLQGQGAYGYTF. The CDR3 DNA reads TGTGCCAGCAGCTTACAGGGACAGGGAGCCTATGGCTACACCTTC. V usage is TRBV7-2 and J usage is TRBJ1-2; TRBD1 agrees at 9 bases. Germline V lookup: CDR1 SGHTA, CDR2 FQGNSA. Trimming took 2 bases from V and 4 from J; bases not matched to a gene: 5. The CDR3 sequence is 15 residues long. The entire variable domain, with the rest obtained from reference TRBV7-2 and TRBJ1-2, is as follows: GAGVSQSPSNKVTEKGKDVELRCDPISGHTALYWYRQSLGQGLEFLIYFQGNSAPDKSGLPSDRFSAERTGGSVSTLTIQRTQQEDSAVYLCASSLQGQGAYGYTFGSGTRLTVV.

The CDR3 nucleotides read TGTGCCAGTAGTCCGGCGGAAGGGGGTTCTTATGGCTACACCTTC. It is translated as CASSPAEGGSYGYTF. This sequence joins TRBV19 and TRBJ1-2; perhaps TRBD1 as D (6 bases). The CDR3 totals 15 residues. From germline, CDR1 is LNHDA and CDR2 SQIVND (reference sequence). Between the trimmed V and J ends, which lost 5 bases and 5 bases, there was a span of 18 bases.

The CDR3 coding sequence is TGTGCCAGCAGCTTAGAGCTGCCAACGCGCACTGAAGCTTTCTTT. Translated: CASSLELPTRTEAFF. The chain joins TRBV7-2 to TRBJ1-1, with unresolved D. Germline V lookup: CDR1 SGHTA, CDR2 FQGNSA. V shed 1 base and J shed 4 bases, with 13 bases lying between them. The CDR3 length is 15 residues.

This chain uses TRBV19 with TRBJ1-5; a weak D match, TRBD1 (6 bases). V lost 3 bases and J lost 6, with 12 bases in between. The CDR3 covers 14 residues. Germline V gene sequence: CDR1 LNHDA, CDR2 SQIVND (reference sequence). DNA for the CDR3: TGTGCCAGTAGTATTGTGAGGGGGGGTCAGCCCCAGCATTTT. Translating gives CASSIVRGGQPQHF. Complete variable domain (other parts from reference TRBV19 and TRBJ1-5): DGGITQSPKYLFRKEGQNVTLSCEQNLNHDAMYWYRQDPGQGLRLIYYSQIVNDFQKGDIAEGYSVSREKKESFPLTVTSAQKNPTAFYLCASSIVRGGQPQHFGDGTRLSIL.

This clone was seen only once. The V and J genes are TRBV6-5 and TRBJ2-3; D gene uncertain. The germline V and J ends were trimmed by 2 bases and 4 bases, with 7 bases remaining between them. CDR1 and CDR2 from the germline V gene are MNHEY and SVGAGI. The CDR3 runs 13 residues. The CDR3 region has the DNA TGTGCCAGCAGTTACGACTGGTCAGATACGCAGTATTTT. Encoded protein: CASSYDWSDTQYF.

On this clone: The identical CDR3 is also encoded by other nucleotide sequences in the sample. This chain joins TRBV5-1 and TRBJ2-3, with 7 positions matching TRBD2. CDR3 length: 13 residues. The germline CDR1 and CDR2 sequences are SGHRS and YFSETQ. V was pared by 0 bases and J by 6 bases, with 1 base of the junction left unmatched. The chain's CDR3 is CASSLGGSDTQYF. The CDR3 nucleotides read TGCGCCAGCAGCTTGGGCGGGAGTGATACGCAGTATTTT.

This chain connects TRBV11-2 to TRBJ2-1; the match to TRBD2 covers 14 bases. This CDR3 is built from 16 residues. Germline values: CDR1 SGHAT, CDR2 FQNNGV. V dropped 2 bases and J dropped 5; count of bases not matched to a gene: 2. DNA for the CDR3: TGTGCCAGCAGCTTAAGACTAGCGGGGGGGGACAATGAGCAGTTCTTC. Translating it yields CASSLRLAGGDNEQFF.

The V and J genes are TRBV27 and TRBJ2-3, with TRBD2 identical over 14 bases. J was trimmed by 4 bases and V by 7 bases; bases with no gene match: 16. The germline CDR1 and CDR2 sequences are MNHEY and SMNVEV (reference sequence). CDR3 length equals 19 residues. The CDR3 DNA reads TGTGCCAGCACCTCCTCTTGGACTAGCGGGGGGCGTTGGGCAGATACGCAGTATTTT. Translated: CASTSSWTSGGRWADTQYF.

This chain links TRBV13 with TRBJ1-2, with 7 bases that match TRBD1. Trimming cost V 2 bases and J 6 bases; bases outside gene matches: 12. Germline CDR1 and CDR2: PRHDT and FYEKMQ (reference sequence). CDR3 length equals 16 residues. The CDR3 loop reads CASSLRGPGPGDGYTF. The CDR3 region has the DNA TGTGCCAGCAGCTTAAGGGGGCCCGGGCCCGGGGATGGCTACACCTTC.

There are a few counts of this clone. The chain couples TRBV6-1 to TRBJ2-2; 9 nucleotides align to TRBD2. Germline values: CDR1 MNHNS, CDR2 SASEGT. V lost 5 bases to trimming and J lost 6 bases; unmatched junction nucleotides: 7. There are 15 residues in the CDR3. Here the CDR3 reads CASSWGLAGAGELFF. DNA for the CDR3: TGTGCCAGCAGTTGGGGACTAGCCGGGGCCGGGGAGCTGTTTTTT.

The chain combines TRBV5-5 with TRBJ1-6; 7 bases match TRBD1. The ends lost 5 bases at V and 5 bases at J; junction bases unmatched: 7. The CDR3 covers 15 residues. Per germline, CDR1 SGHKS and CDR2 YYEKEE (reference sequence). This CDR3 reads CASRTSGTDNSPLHF. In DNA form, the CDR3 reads TGTGCCAGCAGAACCTCCGGGACAGATAATTCACCCCTCCACTTT.

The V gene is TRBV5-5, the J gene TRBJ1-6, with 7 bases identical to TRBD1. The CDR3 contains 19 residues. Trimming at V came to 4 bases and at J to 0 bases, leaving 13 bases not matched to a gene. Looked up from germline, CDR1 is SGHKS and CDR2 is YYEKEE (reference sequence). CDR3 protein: CASSGERQGPSSYNSPLHF. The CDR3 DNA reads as TGTGCCAGCAGCGGTGAACGACAGGGCCCAAGCTCCTATAATTCACCCCTCCACTTT. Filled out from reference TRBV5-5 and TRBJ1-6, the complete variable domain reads DAGVTQSPTHLIKTRGQQVTLRCSPISGHKSVSWYQQVLGQGPQFIFQYYEKEERGRGNFPDRFSARQFPNYSSELNVNALLLGDSALYLCASSGERQGPSSYNSPLHFGNGTRLTVT.

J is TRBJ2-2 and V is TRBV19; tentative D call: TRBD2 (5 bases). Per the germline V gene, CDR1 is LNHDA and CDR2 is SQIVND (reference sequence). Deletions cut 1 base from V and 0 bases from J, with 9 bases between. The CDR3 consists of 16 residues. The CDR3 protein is CASSIGGDANTGELFF. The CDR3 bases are TGTGCCAGTAGTATAGGGGGAGACGCGAACACCGGGGAGCTGTTTTTT.

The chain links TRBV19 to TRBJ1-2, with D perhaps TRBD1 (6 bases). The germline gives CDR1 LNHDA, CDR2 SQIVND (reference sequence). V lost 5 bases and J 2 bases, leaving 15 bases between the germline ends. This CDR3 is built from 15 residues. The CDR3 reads CASSPKTGNNYGYTF. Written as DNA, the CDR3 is TGTGCCAGTAGTCCTAAGACAGGCAACAACTATGGCTACACCTTC. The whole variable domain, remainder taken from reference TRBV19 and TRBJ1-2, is DGGITQSPKYLFRKEGQNVTLSCEQNLNHDAMYWYRQDPGQGLRLIYYSQIVNDFQKGDIAEGYSVSREKKESFPLTVTSAQKNPTAFYLCASSPKTGNNYGYTFGSGTRLTVV.

The CDR3 DNA reads as TGTGCCAGCAGCGTAGTACCGGCTAGCGGGAGTGTCGGGGAGCTGTTTTTT. Its protein is CASSVVPASGSVGELFF. The gene calls are TRBV9 and TRBJ2-2, with 10 bases that match TRBD2. V gave up 0 bases and J gave up 7 bases; unmatched junction bases: 9. This CDR3 is 17 amino acids long. The germline gives CDR1 SGDLS, CDR2 YYNGEE. Full variable domain (outside the CDR3, taken from reference TRBV9 and TRBJ2-2): DSGVTQTPKHLITATGQRVTLRCSPRSGDLSVYWYQQSLDQGLQFLIQYYNGEERAKGNILERFSAQQFPDLHSELNLSSLELGDSALYFCASSVVPASGSVGELFFGEGSRLTVL.

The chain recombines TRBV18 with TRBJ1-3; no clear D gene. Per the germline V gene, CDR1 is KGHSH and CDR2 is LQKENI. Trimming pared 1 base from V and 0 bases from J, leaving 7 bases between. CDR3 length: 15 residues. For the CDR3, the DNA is TGTGCCAGCTCACCACAAGAGTTCTCTGGAAACACCATATATTTT. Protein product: CASSPQEFSGNTIYF.

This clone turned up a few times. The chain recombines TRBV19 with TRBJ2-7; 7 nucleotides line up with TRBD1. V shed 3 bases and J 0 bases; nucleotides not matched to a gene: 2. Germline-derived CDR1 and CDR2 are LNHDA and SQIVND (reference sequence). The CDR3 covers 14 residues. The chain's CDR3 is CASSMAGGSYEQYF. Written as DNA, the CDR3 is TGTGCCAGTAGTATGGCAGGGGGCTCCTACGAGCAGTACTTC.

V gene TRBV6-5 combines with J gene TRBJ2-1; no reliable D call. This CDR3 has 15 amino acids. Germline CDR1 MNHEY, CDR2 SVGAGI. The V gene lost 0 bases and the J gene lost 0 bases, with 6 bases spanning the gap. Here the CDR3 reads CASSYSLHSYNEQFF. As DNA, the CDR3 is TGTGCCAGCAGTTACTCCTTACACTCCTACAATGAGCAGTTCTTC.